This T cell receptor (beta chain) was sequenced during a study of cytomegalovirus exposure and HLA in healthy donors. Study-wide points: In vitro, three CMV-associated chains proved specific for CMV antigens. While the bulk of TCR sequences proved rare, some public TCRs turned up in many donors.

The CDR3 spans 14 residues. The germline V gene encodes CDR1 SQVTM and CDR2 ANQGSEA. Trimming cost V 7 bases and J 2 bases, with 17 bases left between them. The assay was immunoSEQ multiplex PCR, and TCRdb's table has in-frame clones only and misses some. The profile covers roughly 300,000 clones, with roughly nine tenths appearing a single time and approximately 1.2% taken by the ten largest. Details on this clone: Its antigen is not identified.

The sample comprised PBMCs. The receptor was derived from a woman aged 25 to 39 in good health and CMV-seropositive. This chain links TRBV29-1 with TRBJ2-5; TRBD1 is a possible D gene (6 bases). The CDR3 loop reads CSAARGDTQETQYF. The CDR3 nucleotides read TGCAGCGCGGCGAGAGGGGACACGCAAGAGACCCAGTACTTC.